This is a list of T cell receptor beta chains from one sample in a study of chemoradiotherapy in HPV16-positive cancers. TCRdb's table, derived via immunoSEQ multiplex PCR, lists solely in-frame clones and lacks some. The sample contains around 7,400 clones, over 65% of which appear only once. Sequenced here: tumor tissue, sampled from a patient who underwent chemoradiotherapy. Receptors were obtained from a human donor with HPV-associated anogenital cancer. Both conserved end residues are part of each CDR3. Each record gives: D gene, J gene, clone size, V gene, CDR3 DNA, CDR3 protein. D genes are given only for firm matches. Size tells how often a clone was seen (once, few, many) or the class of an expanded clone, and some rows leave it out.

D: NA
J: TRBJ1-2
size: NA
V: TRBV7-3
DNA: TGTGCCAGCAGCTCCGGGGAAGGCTACACCTTC
CDR3: CASSSGEGYTF

D: NA
J: TRBJ2-3
size: NA
V: TRBV21-1
DNA: TGTGCCAGCAGCAAAGTTCTTTGTTGTAGAGGGACAGGATCTGATACGCAGTATTTT
CDR3: CASSKVLCCRGTGSDTQYF

D: NA
J: TRBJ1-5
size: NA
V: TRBV29-1
DNA: TGCAGCGTTGCAGAGAATAGCAATCAGCCCCAGCATTTT
CDR3: CSVAENSNQPQHF

D: TRBD1
J: TRBJ2-2
size: NA
V: TRBV11-3
DNA: TGTGCCAGCAGCTTAGGGTGGACAGGTGGGACCGGGGAGCTGTTTTTT
CDR3: CASSLGWTGGTGELFF

D: NA
J: TRBJ1-1
size: NA
V: TRBV28
DNA: TGTGCCAGTTTCCCGCTTGGGAGGAACACTGAAGCTTTCTTT
CDR3: CASFPLGRNTEAFF

D: TRBD1
J: TRBJ1-2
size: once
V: TRBV19
DNA: TGTGCCAGTGCTCACGCCGGGCCAACAGGGGAGTTTGGCTACACCTTC
CDR3: CASAHAGPTGEFGYTF

D: TRBD2
J: TRBJ2-7
size: few
V: TRBV19
DNA: TGTGCCAGTAGCCCCTGGGGCCTAGCGGCCGAGCAGTACTTC
CDR3: CASSPWGLAAEQYF

D: NA
J: TRBJ2-1
size: NA
V: TRBV7-3
DNA: TGTGCCAGCAGCTTAATCGGAGACCCCTCGGGCAATGAGCAGTTCTTC
CDR3: CASSLIGDPSGNEQFF

D: TRBD1
J: TRBJ2-2
size: NA
V: TRBV15
DNA: TGTGCCACCAGCAGAGGACAGGGGGCCGGGGAGCTGTTTTTT
CDR3: CATSRGQGAGELFF

D: NA
J: TRBJ2-2
size: few
V: TRBV18
DNA: TGTGCCAGCTCACCAGGTCCCGGGGAGCTGTTTTTT
CDR3: CASSPGPGELFF

D: TRBD1
J: TRBJ1-1
size: NA
V: TRBV7-9
DNA: TGTGCCAGCAGCTTACCGACAGCCCGGACAGGGATGAACACTGAAGCTTTCTTT
CDR3: CASSLPTARTGMNTEAFF

D: NA
J: TRBJ1-3
size: NA
V: TRBV18
DNA: TGTGCCAGCTCACCAGCGGCCCGGCAGGCGAGCTCTGGAAACACCATATATTTT
CDR3: CASSPAARQASSGNTIYF

D: NA
J: TRBJ2-2
size: NA
V: TRBV6-1
DNA: TGTGCCAGCAGTGAATTCACAGGGACCGGGGAGCTGTTTTTT
CDR3: CASSEFTGTGELFF

D: TRBD1
J: TRBJ2-2
size: few
V: TRBV6-1
DNA: TGTGCCAGCACCCGGACAGGGGACACCGGGGAGCTGTTTTTT
CDR3: CASTRTGDTGELFF

D: TRBD1
J: TRBJ2-7
size: NA
V: TRBV7-9
DNA: TGTGCCGGGGGACAGGGAAGCGTGCAGTACTTC
CDR3: CAGGQGSVQYF

D: NA
J: TRBJ1-1
size: NA
V: TRBV6-8
DNA: TGTGCCAGCAGTTACCCCGGGGGGGCAAGAACTGAAGCTTTCTTT
CDR3: CASSYPGGARTEAFF

D: NA
J: TRBJ2-7
size: NA
V: TRBV28
DNA: TGTGCCAGTGGCGGACATACCTACGAGCAGTACTTC
CDR3: CASGGHTYEQYF

D: NA
J: TRBJ2-2
size: NA
V: TRBV6-6
DNA: TGTGCCAGCAGCGGGACGCGGGTCACCGGGGAGCTGTTTTTT
CDR3: CASSGTRVTGELFF

D: NA
J: TRBJ1-2
size: once
V: TRBV19
DNA: TGTGACAGTAAGTGGGGGGGCTACACCTTC
CDR3: CDSKWGGYTF

D: TRBD1
J: TRBJ2-7
size: NA
V: TRBV29-1
DNA: TGCAGCGTTGCCCCGGGACAGGGCGGATACGAACAGTACTTC
CDR3: CSVAPGQGGYEQYF

D: NA
J: TRBJ1-5
size: NA
V: TRBV7-7
DNA: TGTGCTAGCAGCTTGGAGGCGGATCAGCCCCAGCATTTT
CDR3: CASSLEADQPQHF

D: TRBD2
J: TRBJ2-6
size: few
V: TRBV28
DNA: TGTGCCAGCAGTTCCATTAGCGGGGGGGCCTCTGGGGCCAACGTCCTGACTTTC
CDR3: CASSSISGGASGANVLTF

D: NA
J: TRBJ2-5
size: few
V: TRBV29-1
DNA: TGCAGCGGTACCCCCGGGCATTTGAAAGAGACCCAGTACTTC
CDR3: CSGTPGHLKETQYF

D: TRBD1
J: TRBJ1-2
size: NA
V: TRBV5-1
DNA: TGCGTCAGCAGCTTACCGGGACAGGGGAATGGCTACACCTTC
CDR3: CVSSLPGQGNGYTF

D: NA
J: TRBJ1-1
size: NA
V: TRBV5-4
DNA: TGTGCCTTCACCCGGGGAGACACTGAAGCTTTCTTT
CDR3: CAFTRGDTEAFF

D: NA
J: TRBJ2-3
size: NA
V: TRBV27
DNA: TGTGCCAGCAGTCTTCTGGGGAGCACAGATACGCAGTATTTT
CDR3: CASSLLGSTDTQYF

D: TRBD1
J: TRBJ1-2
size: NA
V: TRBV6-1
DNA: TGTGCCAGCAGTGCCGCCGGGGTGACAGGGGGATTAGGCTACACCTTC
CDR3: CASSAAGVTGGLGYTF

D: TRBD1
J: TRBJ1-6
size: few
V: TRBV7-2
DNA: TGTGCCAGCAGCCCCCGGAGCAGGGGGCAGGGTTCACCCCTCCACTTT
CDR3: CASSPRSRGQGSPLHF

D: TRBD1
J: TRBJ2-7
size: NA
V: TRBV30
DNA: TGTGCCTGGGAACACAGGGGCGCAGGCGAGCAGTACTTC
CDR3: CAWEHRGAGEQYF

D: TRBD2
J: TRBJ2-5
size: NA
V: TRBV5-1
DNA: TGCGCCAGCAGCCCCTCTCGGGGGGGCGAGACCCAGTACTTC
CDR3: CASSPSRGGETQYF

D: TRBD1
J: TRBJ1-6
size: once
V: TRBV5-1
DNA: TGCGCCAGCAGCTTGGCTGGACAGGGCAATTCACCCCTCCACTTT
CDR3: CASSLAGQGNSPLHF

D: NA
J: TRBJ2-7
size: NA
V: TRBV10-1
DNA: TGCGCCAGCAGTGAGGACACCTACGAGCAGTACTTC
CDR3: CASSEDTYEQYF

D: NA
J: TRBJ1-5
size: NA
V: TRBV23-1
DNA: TGCGCCAGCAGTCGACCGAGGAATCGGCCCCAGCATTTT
CDR3: CASSRPRNRPQHF

D: NA
J: TRBJ1-1
size: NA
V: TRBV6-1
DNA: TGTGCCAGCAGTGAAGGGGACGGGTACACTGAAGCTTTCTTT
CDR3: CASSEGDGYTEAFF

D: TRBD1
J: TRBJ1-2
size: NA
V: TRBV5-1
DNA: TGCGCCAGCAGCTTTCGCCTCGGGGGGACAGGAGGTGGCTACACCTTC
CDR3: CASSFRLGGTGGGYTF

D: NA
J: TRBJ2-5
size: once
V: TRBV7-2
DNA: TGTGCCAGCAGCTTAGCGTTTTCTCCAGAGACCCAGTACTTC
CDR3: CASSLAFSPETQYF

D: TRBD2
J: TRBJ2-3
size: NA
V: TRBV14
DNA: TGTGCCAGCAGCTTACGGACTAGCGGATATGGCGCAGATACGCAGTATTTT
CDR3: CASSLRTSGYGADTQYF

D: TRBD2
J: TRBJ2-1
size: NA
V: TRBV2
DNA: TGTGCCAGCAGGGGAGCCTCGGGGGGGAGGGTTAACAATGAGCAGTTCTTC
CDR3: CASRGASGGRVNNEQFF

D: NA
J: TRBJ1-1
size: NA
V: TRBV10-1
DNA: TGCGCCAGCAGTCCACGGACCTCTCCAGGGAACACTGAAGCTTTCTTT
CDR3: CASSPRTSPGNTEAFF

D: TRBD1
J: TRBJ1-1
size: NA
V: TRBV28
DNA: TGTGCCAGCGGAAGACAGGGTATGAACACTGAAGCTTTCTTT
CDR3: CASGRQGMNTEAFF

D: NA
J: TRBJ2-2
size: NA
V: TRBV29-1
DNA: TGCAGCGTTGAAGGGGCAGGGGACGGGGAGCTGTTTTTT
CDR3: CSVEGAGDGELFF

D: NA
J: TRBJ2-2
size: NA
V: TRBV28
DNA: TGTGCCAGCAGTTCCTTCGGCGGGGAGCTGTTTTTT
CDR3: CASSSFGGELFF

D: NA
J: TRBJ1-5
size: NA
V: TRBV6-6
DNA: TGTGCCAGCAGTTACTCGAGGCAGGGCTATCAGCCCCAGCATTTT
CDR3: CASSYSRQGYQPQHF

D: TRBD2
J: TRBJ2-7
size: NA
V: TRBV6-5
DNA: TGTGCCAGCAGTTACGGTTCGGGGGGGTACGAGCAGTACTTC
CDR3: CASSYGSGGYEQYF

D: NA
J: TRBJ1-3
size: few
V: TRBV5-1
DNA: TGCGCCAGCACCTCCGGAGAAGCTTCCGGAAACACCATATATTTT
CDR3: CASTSGEASGNTIYF

D: NA
J: TRBJ2-1
size: NA
V: TRBV5-1
DNA: TGCGCCAGCTATAAGGCCTCCTACAATGAGCAGTTCTTC
CDR3: CASYKASYNEQFF

D: NA
J: TRBJ2-5
size: NA
V: TRBV5-1
DNA: TGCGCCAGCAGCTCACAGGGGGGGCAAGAGACCCAGTACTTC
CDR3: CASSSQGGQETQYF

D: TRBD2
J: TRBJ2-7
size: NA
V: TRBV5-1
DNA: TGCGCCACCCAGCGACTAGCGGGGGTAGACGAGCAGTACTTC
CDR3: CATQRLAGVDEQYF

D: TRBD2
J: TRBJ2-2
size: NA
V: TRBV5-1
DNA: TGCGCCAGCAGCTTGGCGGGGGGGAACACCGGGGAGCTGTTTTTT
CDR3: CASSLAGGNTGELFF

D: NA
J: TRBJ2-1
size: NA
V: TRBV5-6
DNA: TGTGCCAGCAGCTTGGCCATGGGGAGTTACAATGAGCAGTTCTTC
CDR3: CASSLAMGSYNEQFF

D: NA
J: TRBJ2-3
size: NA
V: TRBV6-6
DNA: TGTGCCAGCAGTTACTCGCCGGGGGATACGCAGTATTTT
CDR3: CASSYSPGDTQYF

D: NA
J: TRBJ1-1
size: few
V: TRBV5-5
DNA: TGTGCCAGCAGCTACGGGACACCAGGTGAAGCTTTCTTT
CDR3: CASSYGTPGEAFF

D: NA
J: TRBJ1-3
size: NA
V: TRBV19
DNA: TGTGCCAGTTGGTTCGGGACACGGATATATTTT
CDR3: CASWFGTRIYF

D: NA
J: TRBJ1-1
size: once
V: TRBV5-6
DNA: TGTGCCAGCTGGTGGACGGGGAACACTGAAGCTTTCTTT
CDR3: CASWWTGNTEAFF

D: TRBD1
J: TRBJ1-2
size: NA
V: TRBV6-1
DNA: TGTGCCAGCAGTGGAGGGGACAGTCGTAACTATGGCTACACCTTC
CDR3: CASSGGDSRNYGYTF

D: TRBD1
J: TRBJ2-7
size: NA
V: TRBV2
DNA: TGTGCCAGCAAACCAATGACAGGGGTCTCCTACGAGCAGTACTTC
CDR3: CASKPMTGVSYEQYF

D: NA
J: TRBJ1-1
size: NA
V: TRBV30
DNA: TGTGCCTGGAGTGTAGGGACCGGAAATGAAGCTTTCTTT
CDR3: CAWSVGTGNEAFF

D: NA
J: TRBJ1-5
size: NA
V: TRBV29-1
DNA: TGCAGCGTTGGAGGCAGGGATAGCAATCAGCCCCAGCATTTT
CDR3: CSVGGRDSNQPQHF

D: NA
J: TRBJ2-3
size: NA
V: TRBV11-2
DNA: TGTGCCAGCAGCTTAAGTAGTAACACAGATACGCAGTATTTT
CDR3: CASSLSSNTDTQYF